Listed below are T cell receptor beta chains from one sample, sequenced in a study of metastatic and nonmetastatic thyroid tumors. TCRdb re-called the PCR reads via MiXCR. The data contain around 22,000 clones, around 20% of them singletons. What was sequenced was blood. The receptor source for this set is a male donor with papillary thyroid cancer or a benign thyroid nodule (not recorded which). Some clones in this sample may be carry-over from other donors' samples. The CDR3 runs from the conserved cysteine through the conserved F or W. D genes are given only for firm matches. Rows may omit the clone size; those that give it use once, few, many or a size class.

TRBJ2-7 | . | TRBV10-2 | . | TGCGCCAGCAGTGACCCAGGACAGACGACCTACGAGCAGTACTTC | CASSDPGQTTYEQYF
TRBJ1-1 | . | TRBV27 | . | TGTGCCAGCAGTTTAGGTGTAGGATCTAGTTGGGCTTTCTTT | CASSLGVGSSWAFF
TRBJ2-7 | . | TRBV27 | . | TGTGCCAGCAGGCTAGCTACCGTTGGCTCCTACGAGCAGTACTTC | CASRLATVGSYEQYF
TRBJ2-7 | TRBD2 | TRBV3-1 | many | TGTGCCAGCAGCCGACGAACTAGCGGGAGACGCGAGCAGTACTTC | CASSRRTSGRREQYF
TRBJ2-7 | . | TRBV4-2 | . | TGTGCCAGCAGCCAAGATCCGCGGCTCTACGAGCAGTACTTC | CASSQDPRLYEQYF
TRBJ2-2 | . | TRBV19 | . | TGTGCCAGTAGTATGTGGCTAGTGGCGAACACCGGGGAGCTGTTTTTT | CASSMWLVANTGELFF
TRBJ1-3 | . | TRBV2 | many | TGTGCCAGCGGAGAGGGGAGGTCTGGAAACACCATATATTTT | CASGEGRSGNTIYF
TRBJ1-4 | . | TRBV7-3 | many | TGTGCCAGCAGCCTATACCCCGGGGGGGGTGAAAAACTGTTTTTT | CASSLYPGGGEKLFF
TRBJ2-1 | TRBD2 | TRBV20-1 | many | TGCAGTGCAACCCTAGCGGGAGGTTTCAATGAGCAGTTCTTC | CSATLAGGFNEQFF
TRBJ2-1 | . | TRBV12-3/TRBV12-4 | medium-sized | TGTGCCAGCAGCTTCCTCACAGGGAGTTCCTACAATGAGCAGTTCTTC | CASSFLTGSSYNEQFF
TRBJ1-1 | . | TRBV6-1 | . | TGTGCCAACAGCCACAGGATAGCCGGGAACACTGAATCTTTCTTT | CANSHRIAGNTESFF
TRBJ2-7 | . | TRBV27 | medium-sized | TGTGCCAGCAGTTTTAGTGCTCGAGCGGGCGGCGAGCAGTACTTC | CASSFSARAGGEQYF
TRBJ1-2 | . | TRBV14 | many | TGTGCCAGCAGCCGGTACCGGGTCAATTCGTTGGGCTACACCTTC | CASSRYRVNSLGYTF
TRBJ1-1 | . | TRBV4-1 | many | TGCGCCAGCAGCGACTCTGGGGGGGGTGAAGCTTTCTTT | CASSDSGGGEAFF
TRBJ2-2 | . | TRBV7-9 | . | TGTGCCAGCAGCCCCCGCATCCCGAAGCCCGGGGAGCTGTTTTTT | CASSPRIPKPGELFF
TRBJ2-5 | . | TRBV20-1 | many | TGCAGTGCTAGAGCCCAGCTGCGGGAGACCCAGTACTTC | CSARAQLRETQYF
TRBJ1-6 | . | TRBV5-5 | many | TGTGCCAGCAGCAGCGTAGGGTTGGGGTCACCCCTCCACTTT | CASSSVGLGSPLHF
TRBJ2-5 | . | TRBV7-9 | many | TGTGCCAGCAGCTTGTGGACGGGATCAATAGGGGGGACCCAGTACTTC | CASSLWTGSIGGTQYF
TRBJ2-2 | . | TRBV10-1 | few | TGCGCCAGCTCGACGAGGCCGGCCTCAGCCGGGGAGCTGTTTTTT | CASSTRPASAGELFF
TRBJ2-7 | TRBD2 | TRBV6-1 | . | TGTGCCAGCAGTGAGGCCCGAAGAGGGACTATACGCGAGCAGTACTTC | CASSEARRGTIREQYF
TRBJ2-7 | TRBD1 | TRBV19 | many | TGTGCCAGTAGGAAACAGGGGGCAAGCTCCTACGAGCAGTACTTC | CASRKQGASSYEQYF
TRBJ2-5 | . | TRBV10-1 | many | TGCGCCGGCAGTGAGCCGGCGGGCCAAGAGACCCAGTACTTC | CAGSEPAGQETQYF
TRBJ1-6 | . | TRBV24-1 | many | TGTGCCACCAGTGATAATCTATATAATTCACCCCTCCACTTT | CATSDNLYNSPLHF